Sequencing of this T cell receptor beta chain was carried out in a study of shared clonotypes between healthy human individuals. Study outcomes and limitations: What naive subsets generally showed was a larger estimated richness than memory subsets showed. Naive CD4 clonotypes were shared across a handful of donors at 5% to 6%.

On this clone itself: Its antigen is undetermined.

The V gene lost 1 base and the J gene lost 0 bases, with 10 bases spanning the gap. Germline V lookup: CDR1 MGHDK, CDR2 SYGVNS. The CDR3 totals 16 residues. Genomic DNA of each subset was evenly split across several immunoSEQ plates. It was 200 ng DNA, around 33,000 T cell genomes, that sorted-subset replicate PCRs used. Produced via immunoSEQ multiplex PCR; TCRdb's table is partial and in-frame only. The data hold about 380,000 clones, with roughly 96% observed a single time. This TCR was sampled from a man aged 25-40 years in good health. V usage is TRBV25-1 and J usage is TRBJ1-3, with unresolved D. The source material was memory CD8+ T cells sorted from blood. Subset defined: CD45RO+ cells pooled with CCR7-negative TemRA cells. Written as DNA, the CDR3 is TGTGCCAGCAGTGAATGGGAGGCCCTCTCTGGAAACACCATATATTTT. It translates to CASSEWEALSGNTIYF.